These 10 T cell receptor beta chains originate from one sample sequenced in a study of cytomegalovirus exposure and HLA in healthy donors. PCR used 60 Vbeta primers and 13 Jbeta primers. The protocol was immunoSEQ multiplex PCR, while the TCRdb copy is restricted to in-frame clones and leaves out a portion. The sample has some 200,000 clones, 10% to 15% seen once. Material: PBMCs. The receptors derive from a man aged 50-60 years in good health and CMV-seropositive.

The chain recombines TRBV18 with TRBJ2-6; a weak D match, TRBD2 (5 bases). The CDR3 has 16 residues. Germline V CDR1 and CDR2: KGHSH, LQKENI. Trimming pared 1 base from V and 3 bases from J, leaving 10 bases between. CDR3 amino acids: CASSPLSGGGANVLTF. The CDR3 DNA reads TGTGCCAGCTCACCACTATCAGGAGGTGGGGCCAACGTCCTGACTTTC. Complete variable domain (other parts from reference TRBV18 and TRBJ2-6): NAGVMQNPRHLVRRRGQEARLRCSPMKGHSHVYWYRQLPEEGLKFMVYLQKENIIDESGMPKERFSAEFPKEGPSILRIQQVVRGDSAAYFCASSPLSGGGANVLTFGAGSRLTVL.

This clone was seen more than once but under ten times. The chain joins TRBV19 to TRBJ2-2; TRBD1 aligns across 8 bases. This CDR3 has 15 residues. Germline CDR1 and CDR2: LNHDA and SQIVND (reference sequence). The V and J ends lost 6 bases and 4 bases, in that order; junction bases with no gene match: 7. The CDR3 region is CASRVRTGSTGELFF. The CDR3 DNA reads TGTGCCAGTAGAGTCCGGACAGGGAGCACCGGGGAGCTGTTTTTT.

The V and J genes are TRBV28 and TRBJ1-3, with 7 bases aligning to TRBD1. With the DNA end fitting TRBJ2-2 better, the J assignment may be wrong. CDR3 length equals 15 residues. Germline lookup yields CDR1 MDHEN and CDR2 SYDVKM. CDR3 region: CASSLLGTATGELFF. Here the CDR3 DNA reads TGTGCCAGCAGTTTACTCGGGACAGCCACCGGGGAGCTGTTTTTT.

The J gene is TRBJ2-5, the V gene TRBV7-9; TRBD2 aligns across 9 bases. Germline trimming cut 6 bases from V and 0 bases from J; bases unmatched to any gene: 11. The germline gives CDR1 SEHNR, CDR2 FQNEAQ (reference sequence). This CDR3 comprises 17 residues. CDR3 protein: CASREGGSGGYQETQYF. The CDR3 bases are TGTGCCAGCAGGGAGGGAGGGAGCGGGGGGTACCAAGAGACCCAGTACTTC.

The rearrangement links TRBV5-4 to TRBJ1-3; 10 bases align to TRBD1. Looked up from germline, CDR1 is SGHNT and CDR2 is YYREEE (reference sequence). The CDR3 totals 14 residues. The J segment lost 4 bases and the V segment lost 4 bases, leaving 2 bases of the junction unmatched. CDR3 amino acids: CASSQGQGGNTIYF. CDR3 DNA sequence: TGTGCCAGCAGCCAGGGACAGGGGGGAAACACCATATATTTT.

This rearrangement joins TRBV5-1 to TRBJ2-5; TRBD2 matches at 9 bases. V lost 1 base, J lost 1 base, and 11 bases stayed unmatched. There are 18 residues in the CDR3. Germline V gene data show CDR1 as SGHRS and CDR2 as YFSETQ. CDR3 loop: CASSLSLSLRGGQETQYF. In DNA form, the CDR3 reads TGCGCCAGCAGCTTGTCTCTATCTTTGCGGGGGGGCCAAGAGACCCAGTACTTC. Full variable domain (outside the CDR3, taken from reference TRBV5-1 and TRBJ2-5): KAGVTQTPRYLIKTRGQQVTLSCSPISGHRSVSWYQQTPGQGLQFLFEYFSETQRNKGNFPGRFSGRQFSNSRSEMNVSTLELGDSALYLCASSLSLSLRGGQETQYFGPGTRLLVL.

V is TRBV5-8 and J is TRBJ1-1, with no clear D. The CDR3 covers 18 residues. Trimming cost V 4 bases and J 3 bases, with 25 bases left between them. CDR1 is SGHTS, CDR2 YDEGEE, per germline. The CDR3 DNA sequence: TGTGCCAGCAGCCCCCAGTACAGATCCCATGGGTCGGACACTGAAGCTTTCTTT. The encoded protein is CASSPQYRSHGSDTEAFF.

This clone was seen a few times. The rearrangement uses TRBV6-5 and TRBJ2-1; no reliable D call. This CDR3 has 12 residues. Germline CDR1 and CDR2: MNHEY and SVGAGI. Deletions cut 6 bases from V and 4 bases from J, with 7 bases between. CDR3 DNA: TGTGCCAGCAGCGACACATACAATGAGCAGTTCTTC. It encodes CASSDTYNEQFF.

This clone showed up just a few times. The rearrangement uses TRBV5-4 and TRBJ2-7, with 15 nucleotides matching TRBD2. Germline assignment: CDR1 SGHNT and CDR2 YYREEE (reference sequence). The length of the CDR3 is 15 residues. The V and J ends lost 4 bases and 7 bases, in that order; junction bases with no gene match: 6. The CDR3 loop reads CASSRGTSGGREQYV. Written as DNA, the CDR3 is TGTGCCAGCAGCCGGGGGACTAGCGGGGGGCGAGAGCAGTACGTC.

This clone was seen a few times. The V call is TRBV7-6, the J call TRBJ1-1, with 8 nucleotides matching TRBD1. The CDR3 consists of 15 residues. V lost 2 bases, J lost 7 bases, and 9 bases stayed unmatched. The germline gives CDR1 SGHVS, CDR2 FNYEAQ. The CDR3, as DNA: TGTGCCAGCAGCTTATATCCGACAGGGGATTTTGAAGCTTTCTTT. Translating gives CASSLYPTGDFEAFF.